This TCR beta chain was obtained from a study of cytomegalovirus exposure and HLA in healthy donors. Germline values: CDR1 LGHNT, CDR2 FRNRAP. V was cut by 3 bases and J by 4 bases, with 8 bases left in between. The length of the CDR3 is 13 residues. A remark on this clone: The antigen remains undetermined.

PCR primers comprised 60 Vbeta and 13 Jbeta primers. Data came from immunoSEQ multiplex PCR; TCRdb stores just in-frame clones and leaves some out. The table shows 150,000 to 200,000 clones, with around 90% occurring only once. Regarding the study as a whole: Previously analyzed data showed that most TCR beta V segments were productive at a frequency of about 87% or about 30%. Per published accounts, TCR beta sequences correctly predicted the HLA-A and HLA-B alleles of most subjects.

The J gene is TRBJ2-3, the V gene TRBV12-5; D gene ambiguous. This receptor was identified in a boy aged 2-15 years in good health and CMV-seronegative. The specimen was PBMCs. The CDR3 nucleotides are TGTGCTAGTGGTTTTAGTCGGGCAGATACGCAGTATTTT. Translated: CASGFSRADTQYF.